A selection of T cell receptor beta chains follows, all from one sample in a study of OX40 agonist ivuxolimab in advanced cancers. The assay was immunoSEQ multiplex PCR, and TCRdb's table has in-frame clones only and misses some. Of more than 45,000 clones listed, roughly 90% are singletons. This sample comprised CD4+ or CD8+ T cells sorted from blood, obtained in a trial of the OX40 agonist ivuxolimab. These receptors originate from an adult with an advanced solid tumor such as melanoma, head and neck, liver or kidney cancer. Both conserved end residues are part of each CDR3. D genes are given only for firm matches. Clone size is stated in some rows and not others, as once, few, many or a class when expanded.

D gene,clone size,V gene,CDR3 length,J gene,CDR3 DNA,CDR3 protein
-,once,TRBV6-5,13,TRBJ1-1,TGTGCCAGCAGTTACCGGGAGTACACTGAAGCTTTCTTT,CASSYREYTEAFF
TRBD1,-,TRBV14,15,TRBJ1-1,TGTGCCAGCAGCCAAGATGGGACAGGGGTAACTGAAGCTTTCTTT,CASSQDGTGVTEAFF
-,-,TRBV5-1,14,TRBJ2-5,TGCGCCAGCAGCTTGTGGGGACATGGAGAGACCCAGTACTTC,CASSLWGHGETQYF
TRBD1,-,TRBV19,14,TRBJ1-2,TGTGCCAGTCAACTGGGGGGGACAGAGTATGGCTACACCTTC,CASQLGGTEYGYTF
-,-,TRBV28,11,TRBJ2-7,TGTGCCAGCCGGAGGTCCTACGAGCAGTACTTC,CASRRSYEQYF
-,-,TRBV27,13,TRBJ1-5,TGTGCCAGCAGTTTAGGTCGGCATCAGCCCCAGCATTTT,CASSLGRHQPQHF
TRBD2,-,TRBV2,15,TRBJ2-7,TGTGCCAGCCGGGCTAGCGGGAGGGCCTTGTACGAGCAGTACTTC,CASRASGRALYEQYF
TRBD2,-,TRBV12-5,15,TRBJ2-3,TGTGCTAGTGGTATAGCGGGTATAGACGGAGATACGCAGTATTTT,CASGIAGIDGDTQYF
TRBD2,-,TRBV6-5,14,TRBJ2-3,TGTGCCAGCAGGGGACTAGCGTCTACAGATACGCAGTATTTT,CASRGLASTDTQYF
-,-,TRBV2,13,TRBJ1-5,TGTGCCAGCAGATTAGACAATAATCAGCCCCAGCATTTT,CASRLDNNQPQHF
TRBD1,-,TRBV19,16,TRBJ1-2,TGTGCCAGTAGTATGCTGTCAGGGGGCATCGACTATGGCTACACCTTC,CASSMLSGGIDYGYTF
-,-,TRBV7-2,14,TRBJ2-3,TGTGCCAGCAGCGCTCTAGGAGGCACAGATACGCAGTATTTT,CASSALGGTDTQYF